A single sample is the source of the 9 T cell receptor beta chains below, sequenced in a study of CD8+CD57+ T cells in acquired aplastic anemia. All patients picked for sequencing had shown, by flow cytometry, an expansion of CD8+CD57+ cells. For CDR3 and TCR beta VDJ profiling, genomic DNA was the template used. TCRdb independently ran MiXCR on the reads; one entry per CDR3 protein. The sample includes about 160,000 distinct CDR3 sequences, 71% of them seen just once. The sequenced sample consisted of sorted CD4+, CD8+, or CD8+CD57+ T cells (not recorded which) from PBMCs. Source of these receptors: a human donor with aplastic anemia.

The genes are TRBV2 and TRBJ1-5; tentatively, D is TRBD1 (5 bases). V was clipped by 4 bases and J by 5 bases, with 18 bases between them. The CDR3 has 16 residues. CDR1 is SNHLY and CDR2 is FYNNEI in the germline V gene. The CDR3 protein is CASSGQSQAVYQPQHF. For the CDR3, the DNA is TGTGCCAGCAGTGGACAGTCGCAGGCGGTATATCAGCCCCAGCATTTT.

Concerning this clonotype itself: Since the CDR3 does not end with the conserved phenylalanine or tryptophan, this likely comes from a read error. The V and J genes are TRBV29-1 and TRBJ2-5; no firm D call. This CDR3 is built from 12 residues. V was shortened by 4 bases and J by 5 bases, with 11 bases between the two germline ends. Germline loops: CDR1 SQVTM, CDR2 ANQGSEA. Written as DNA, the CDR3 is TGCAGCGTTGTCGTTATGGGGGAGACCCAGTACCTC. It encodes CSVVVMGETQYL.

The chain carries TRBV4-1 and TRBJ1-2; no clear D gene. The germline gives CDR1 MGHRA, CDR2 YSYEKL. Trimming stripped 0 bases from V and 3 bases from J, with 11 bases between. The CDR3 is 15 amino acids. The CDR3 DNA is TGCGCCAGCAGCCAAGAAGGGAGGGTGGACTATGGCTACACCTTC. This gives the protein CASSQEGRVDYGYTF.

V usage is TRBV19 and J usage is TRBJ2-7; TRBD1 is a possible D gene (5 bases). Trimming left V 2 bases short and J 0 bases short, with 8 bases between. This CDR3 contains 14 residues. Germline V lookup: CDR1 LNHDA, CDR2 SQIVND (reference sequence). The CDR3 sequence: CASSIQTDSYEQYF. The CDR3 bases are TGTGCCAGTAGTATACAGACAGACTCCTACGAGCAGTACTTC.

This clonotype occurred once. The gene calls are TRBV7-8 and TRBJ2-7, with 7 bases matching TRBD2. This CDR3 is 16 amino acids long. Germline CDR1 reads SGHVS; CDR2 reads FQNEAQ. V was clipped by 4 bases and J by 4 bases; unmatched bases: 13. The chain's CDR3 is CASSSQSGDVLYEQYF. DNA of the CDR3: TGTGCCAGCAGCTCCCAGAGCGGGGACGTTTTATACGAGCAGTACTTC. Variable domain in full (rest from reference TRBV7-8 and TRBJ2-7): GAGVSQSPRYKVAKRGQDVALRCDPISGHVSLFWYQQALGQGPEFLTYFQNEAQLDKSGLPSDRFFAERPEGSVSTLKIQRTQQEDSAVYLCASSSQSGDVLYEQYFGPGTRLTVT.

The chain has TRBV6-4 and TRBJ2-5; D ambiguous. V was pared by 3 bases and J by 4 bases, with 12 bases between. Germline V gives CDR1 MRHNA, CDR2 SNTAGT. The CDR3 spans 14 residues. Here the CDR3 reads CASSEAVESETQYF. The CDR3 region has the DNA TGTGCCAGCAGTGAGGCCGTAGAGTCAGAGACCCAGTACTTC.

The rearrangement uses TRBV20-1 and TRBJ2-1; 8 bases are a match to TRBD2. The V gene end was trimmed by 1 base and the J gene end by 6 bases; junction bases not matched to a gene: 5. Germline V gene lookup returns CDR1 DFQATT and CDR2 SNEGSKA (reference sequence). The CDR3 runs 14 residues. DNA for the CDR3: TGCAGTGCTAGAGCTAGCGGGTTGCGCAATGAGCAGTTCTTC. It translates to CSARASGLRNEQFF.

The rearrangement links TRBV7-9 to TRBJ2-1, with 9 bases fitting TRBD1. The V segment lost 6 bases and the J segment 4 bases; nucleotides outside the gene matches: 7. This CDR3 is 15 amino acids long. Per germline, CDR1 SEHNR and CDR2 FQNEAQ (reference sequence). The CDR3 sequence: CASSIGQGRYNEQFF. CDR3 bases: TGTGCCAGCAGTATAGGACAGGGGCGATACAATGAGCAGTTCTTC. The whole variable domain, remainder taken from reference TRBV7-9 and TRBJ2-1, is DTGVSQNPRHKITKRGQNVTFRCDPISEHNRLYWYRQTLGQGPEFLTYFQNEAQLEKSRLLSDRFSAERPKGSFSTLEIQRTEQGDSAMYLCASSIGQGRYNEQFFGPGTRLTVL.

V and J are TRBV15 and TRBJ1-5; D gene unclear. This CDR3 is 12 amino acids long. V was shortened by 6 bases and J by 2 bases, with 5 bases between the two germline ends. Germline V gene data show CDR1 as LNHNV and CDR2 as YYDKDF (reference sequence). The CDR3 nucleotides read TGTGCCACCAGTAAGCGCAATCAGCCCCAGCATTTT. This encodes CATSKRNQPQHF.